Each of the 27 T cell receptor beta chains below was sequenced from the same sample in a study of shared clonotypes between healthy human individuals. Method: immunoSEQ multiplex PCR; TCRdb's copy keeps in-frame clones and lacks some. The sample has about 1.4 million clones, more than 95% seen once; the top ten hold roughly 1.1%. The sample consisted of naive CD4+ T cells sorted from blood. Subset noted: CD45RA+ positively selected. Source of these receptors: a man aged 30-40 years in good health.

V gene TRBV28 combines with J gene TRBJ2-1, with 11 positions matching TRBD2. V shed 5 bases, J shed 5 bases, and the junction held 5 bases outside the gene matches. CDR1 MDHEN and CDR2 SYDVKM come from the germline V gene. CDR3 length: 15 amino acids. Written as DNA, the CDR3 is TGTGCCAGCAGTCCTAGCGGGAGGCGAGACAATGAGCAGTTCTTC. Residues: CASSPSGRRDNEQFF.

The gene calls are TRBV6-6 and TRBJ1-3, with D uncertain. Between the trimmed V and J ends, which lost 4 bases and 0 bases, there was a span of 7 bases. This CDR3 spans 14 amino acids. The germline V gene encodes CDR1 MNHNY and CDR2 SVGAGI (reference sequence). CDR3 DNA: TGTGCCAGCAGTTCAAATCTCTCTGGAAACACCATATATTTT. This gives the protein CASSSNLSGNTIYF.

V gene TRBV10-3 combines with J gene TRBJ2-3; TRBD1 agrees at 7 bases. The CDR3 is 14 residues long. V trimming: 0 bases; J trimming: 4 bases; junction bases outside the gene matches: 1. In germline, CDR1 is ENHRY, CDR2 SYGVKD. CDR3 in amino acids: CAISESTGADTQYF. The CDR3, as DNA: TGTGCCATCAGTGAGTCAACAGGGGCAGATACGCAGTATTTT.

The chain uses TRBV7-2 and TRBJ2-1; D might be TRBD2 (6 bases). This CDR3 has 15 residues. Trimming took 5 bases from V and 1 from J, leaving 12 bases between them. Germline V gene data show CDR1 as SGHTA and CDR2 as FQGNSA. CDR3 nucleotide sequence: TGTGCCAGCAGCCGGGACTTCCGATCCTACAATGAGCAGTTCTTC. It encodes CASSRDFRSYNEQFF.

Details on this clone: Other nucleotide sequences from this sample produce the same CDR3. The CDR3 DNA reads as TGTGCCAGCTCACCTCCGGGACAGAACTACGAGCAGTACTTC. Protein sequence: CASSPPGQNYEQYF. The V gene is TRBV18, the J gene TRBJ2-7, with 7 bases that match TRBD1. CDR1 is KGHSH, CDR2 LQKENI, per germline. This CDR3 region has 14 residues. V lost 3 bases to trimming and J lost 3 bases; unmatched junction nucleotides: 5.

This chain connects TRBV27 to TRBJ2-7; TRBD2 matches 10 bases. The germline gives CDR1 MNHEY, CDR2 SMNVEV (reference sequence). The CDR3 is 14 amino acids. V shed 6 bases, J shed 7 bases, and the junction held 9 bases outside the gene matches. CDR3 in amino acids: CASSPLAGVGEQYF. The CDR3 DNA follows: TGTGCCAGCAGCCCCCTAGCGGGAGTAGGGGAGCAGTACTTC.

This clone was detected once. The V and J genes are TRBV19 and TRBJ2-6, with 9 bases that match TRBD1. CDR3 length: 18 residues. Looked up from germline, CDR1 is LNHDA and CDR2 is SQIVND (reference sequence). The V and J ends lost 2 bases and 2 bases, in that order; junction bases with no gene match: 7. CDR3 coding DNA: TGTGCCAGTAGTATAAGACAGGGGGTTCAAGCTGGGGCCAACGTCCTGACTTTC. This codes for CASSIRQGVQAGANVLTF.

For this clone: This CDR3 is also generated by other DNA sequences in the sample. The chain is built from TRBV5-1 and TRBJ2-7; 10 bases fit TRBD1. This CDR3 is built from 15 residues. From germline, CDR1 is SGHRS and CDR2 YFSETQ. J gave up 1 base and V 0 bases, and 1 base lay outside the gene matches. Here the CDR3 reads CASSLGDRGSYEQYF. The CDR3 DNA reads TGCGCCAGCAGCTTGGGGGACAGGGGATCCTACGAGCAGTACTTC. Complete variable domain (other parts from reference TRBV5-1 and TRBJ2-7): KAGVTQTPRYLIKTRGQQVTLSCSPISGHRSVSWYQQTPGQGLQFLFEYFSETQRNKGNFPGRFSGRQFSNSRSEMNVSTLELGDSALYLCASSLGDRGSYEQYFGPGTRLTVT.

The rearrangement uses TRBV7-3 and TRBJ1-1; D gene ambiguous. This CDR3 contains 14 residues. The ends were cut back, 2 bases at V and 5 bases at J, with 12 bases in the middle. Germline V gene sequence: CDR1 SGHTA, CDR2 FQGTGA. The CDR3 bases are TGTGCCAGCAGCTTAGGAACTACGGGAACTGAAGCTTTCTTT. Translating gives CASSLGTTGTEAFF.

V and J are TRBV2 and TRBJ1-4; D unclear. Trimming left V 2 bases short and J 5 bases short, with 15 bases between. Germline V lookup: CDR1 SNHLY, CDR2 FYNNEI. The CDR3 covers 16 residues. CDR3 protein: CASSELWALLNEKLFF. The CDR3 DNA sequence: TGTGCCAGCAGTGAATTGTGGGCGCTTCTAAATGAAAAACTGTTTTTT.

This chain links TRBV6-1 with TRBJ2-4; D is ambiguous. This CDR3 contains 16 residues. Per the germline V gene, CDR1 is MNHNS and CDR2 is SASEGT. Trimming removed 2 bases from V and 1 base from J, with 12 bases in between. In DNA form, the CDR3 reads TGTGCCAGCAGTGAATTCCGGGTCGGGGCCAAAAACATTCAGTACTTC. It translates to CASSEFRVGAKNIQYF.

This sequence joins TRBV7-9 and TRBJ1-1; tentative D call: TRBD1 (5 bases). Germline V gene lookup returns CDR1 SEHNR and CDR2 FQNEAQ (reference sequence). Trimming left V 1 base short and J 4 bases short, with 10 bases between. There are 14 residues in the CDR3. The CDR3, as DNA: TGTGCCAGCAGCTTAGTGGGGCGCATCACTGAAGCTTTCTTT. Its translation is CASSLVGRITEAFF.

In this sample, this clone turned up a few times. The chain joins TRBV18 to TRBJ1-2; D uncertain. The V gene lost 2 bases and the J gene lost 4 bases, with 8 bases spanning the gap. Per the germline V gene, CDR1 is KGHSH and CDR2 is LQKENI. The CDR3 consists of 13 residues. CDR3 nucleotides: TGTGCCAGCTCACCATTAGATATCTATGGCTACACCTTC. This codes for CASSPLDIYGYTF.

This clone was seen a single time. This chain uses TRBV5-1 with TRBJ2-7, with 7 positions matching TRBD2. The CDR3 is 15 residues long. V gave up 4 bases and J gave up 2 bases; unmatched junction bases: 9. Germline CDR1 SGHRS, CDR2 YFSETQ. This chain's CDR3 is CASSLRASGTYEQYF. In nucleotides, the CDR3 is TGCGCCAGCAGCCTGAGGGCTAGCGGCACCTACGAGCAGTACTTC.

V gene TRBV7-2 combines with J gene TRBJ2-7; 8 bases are shared with TRBD2. The trim removed 4 bases at V and 1 base at J, leaving 9 bases unmatched. CDR1 is SGHTA and CDR2 is FQGNSA in the germline V gene. CDR3 length equals 16 residues. The CDR3 is CASSSGTRAPSYEQYF. The CDR3 DNA reads TGTGCCAGCAGCTCCGGGACTAGGGCCCCATCCTACGAGCAGTACTTC.

The V gene is TRBV5-1, the J gene TRBJ1-1; a possible D gene is TRBD1 (5 bases). Trimming shortened V by 4 bases and J by 2 bases, and 18 bases separated the two germline ends. Germline V gene sequence: CDR1 SGHRS, CDR2 YFSETQ. The CDR3 spans 16 residues. In DNA form, the CDR3 reads TGCGCCAGCAGCCCAGCAGGATCCGGGGGAAACACTGAAGCTTTCTTT. This encodes CASSPAGSGGNTEAFF. The entire variable domain, with the rest obtained from reference TRBV5-1 and TRBJ1-1, is as follows: KAGVTQTPRYLIKTRGQQVTLSCSPISGHRSVSWYQQTPGQGLQFLFEYFSETQRNKGNFPGRFSGRQFSNSRSEMNVSTLELGDSALYLCASSPAGSGGNTEAFFGQGTRLTVV.

The CDR3 reads CASSGGNSDEQFF. CDR3 nucleotides: TGTGCCAGCAGTGGCGGAAATTCGGATGAGCAGTTCTTC. This chain uses TRBV6-1 with TRBJ2-1, with unresolved D. Germline V CDR1 and CDR2: MNHNS, SASEGT. The V end lost 4 bases, the J end lost 8 bases, and 12 bases lay between the germline ends. The CDR3 is made up of 13 amino acids.

This chain joins TRBV18 and TRBJ2-7, with 10 bases lining up with TRBD1. The CDR3 contains 13 residues. The germline gives CDR1 KGHSH, CDR2 LQKENI. V lost 8 bases, J lost 5 bases, and 6 bases stayed unmatched. The CDR3 loop reads CASVRDRGNEQYF. CDR3 bases: TGTGCCAGCGTCCGGGACAGGGGTAACGAGCAGTACTTC.

The J gene is TRBJ2-5, the V gene TRBV4-3; possibly TRBD1 for D (5 bases). The CDR3 extends over 15 amino acids. CDR1 and CDR2 (germline): LGHNA, YSLEER. Trimming removed 0 bases at V and 5 bases at J, with 13 bases between. In DNA, the CDR3 is TGCGCCAGCAGCCAAGATCGAAGCAGGGTCGAGACCCAGTACTTC. Translating gives CASSQDRSRVETQYF.

This clone was seen a single time. The chain is built from TRBV7-9 and TRBJ2-7, with D perhaps TRBD2 (6 bases). CDR3 size: 17 residues. Germline V lookup: CDR1 SEHNR, CDR2 FQNEAQ (reference sequence). The V gene lost 5 bases and the J gene lost 2 bases, with 22 bases spanning the gap. CDR3 in DNA: TGTGCCAGCAGCCCCTGGGGCGGGAATCGTCTCACCTACGAGCAGTACTTC. This encodes CASSPWGGNRLTYEQYF.

V usage is TRBV7-6 and J usage is TRBJ2-7; 9 bases align to TRBD1. CDR1 SGHVS and CDR2 FNYEAQ come from the germline V gene. With 1 base clipped from V and 4 bases from J, the junction kept 8 bases outside the gene matches. The CDR3 runs to 16 residues. CDR3 sequence reads: CASSLVQDRGLYEQYF. The CDR3 region has the DNA TGTGCCAGCAGCTTAGTCCAGGACAGGGGTCTTTACGAGCAGTACTTC.

The chain is built from TRBV18 and TRBJ2-1; TRBD2 aligns across 12 bases. V shed 2 bases and J 7 bases; nucleotides not matched to a gene: 9. Germline CDR1 and CDR2: KGHSH and LQKENI. This CDR3 is 17 amino acids long. The CDR3 DNA reads as TGTGCCAGCTCACCAAGCCCTAGCGGGAGGGCCCATAATGAGCAGTTCTTC. Its translation: CASSPSPSGRAHNEQFF.

The chain couples TRBV7-2 to TRBJ1-1; D is undetermined. CDR1 is SGHTA, CDR2 FQGNSA, per germline. There are 13 residues in the CDR3. The V end lost 6 bases, the J end lost 0 bases, and 8 bases lay between the germline ends. In DNA, the CDR3 is TGTGCCAGCAGATACTCAGTGAACACTGAAGCTTTCTTT. Protein: CASRYSVNTEAFF.

The chain has TRBV6-6 and TRBJ1-5, with TRBD1 as a possible D gene (5 bases). This CDR3 comprises 15 residues. Germline lookup yields CDR1 MNHNY and CDR2 SVGAGI (reference sequence). Between the trimmed V and J ends, which lost 5 bases and 7 bases, there was a span of 18 bases. The CDR3 DNA reads TGTGCCAGCAGTCGGTTTCAGGGTAGGGAACAGCCCCAGCATTTT. Residues: CASSRFQGREQPQHF.

The chain employs TRBV6-4 and TRBJ1-5; the D is unclear. This CDR3 is built from 13 residues. Germline V gene sequence: CDR1 MRHNA, CDR2 SNTAGT. V was clipped by 6 bases and J by 5 bases, with 11 bases between them. The CDR3 DNA reads as TGTGCCAGCAGCCGGACTCATGATCAGCCCCAGCATTTT. As protein: CASSRTHDQPQHF.

The V gene is TRBV18, the J gene TRBJ2-5, with D unresolved. CDR3 length: 12 residues. V shed 3 bases and J shed 3 bases, with 5 bases lying between them. The V gene's germline CDR1 is KGHSH and CDR2 LQKENI. The CDR3 bases are TGTGCCAGCTCACCGGGAAAAGAGACCCAGTACTTC. The encoded protein is CASSPGKETQYF.

The gene calls are TRBV14 and TRBJ1-1, with 8 bases identical to TRBD1. The CDR3 consists of 15 residues. Germline V gene lookup returns CDR1 SGHDN and CDR2 FVKESK. V was clipped by 2 bases and J by 5 bases; unmatched bases: 7. CDR3 nucleotides: TGTGCCAGCAGCCAACTCAGGGGGCGACTGACTGAAGCTTTCTTT. Residues: CASSQLRGRLTEAFF.